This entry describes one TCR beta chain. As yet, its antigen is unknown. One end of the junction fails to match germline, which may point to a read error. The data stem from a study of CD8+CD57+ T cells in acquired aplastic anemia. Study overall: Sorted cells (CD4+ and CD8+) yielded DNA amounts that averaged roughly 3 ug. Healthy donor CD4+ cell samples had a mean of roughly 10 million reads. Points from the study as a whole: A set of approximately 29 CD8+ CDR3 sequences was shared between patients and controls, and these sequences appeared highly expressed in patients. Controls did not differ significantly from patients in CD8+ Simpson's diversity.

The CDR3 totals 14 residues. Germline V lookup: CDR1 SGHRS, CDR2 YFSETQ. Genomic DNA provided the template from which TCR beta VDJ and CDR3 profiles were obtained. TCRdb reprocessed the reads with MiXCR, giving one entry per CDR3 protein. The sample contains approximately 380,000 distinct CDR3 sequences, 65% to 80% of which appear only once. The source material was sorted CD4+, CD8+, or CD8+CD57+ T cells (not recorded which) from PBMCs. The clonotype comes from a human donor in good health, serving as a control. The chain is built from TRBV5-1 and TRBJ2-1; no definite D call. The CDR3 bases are TGTGCCAGCAGAGCCATTCAAGGCGACAATGAGCAGTTCTTC. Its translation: CASRAIQGDNEQFF.